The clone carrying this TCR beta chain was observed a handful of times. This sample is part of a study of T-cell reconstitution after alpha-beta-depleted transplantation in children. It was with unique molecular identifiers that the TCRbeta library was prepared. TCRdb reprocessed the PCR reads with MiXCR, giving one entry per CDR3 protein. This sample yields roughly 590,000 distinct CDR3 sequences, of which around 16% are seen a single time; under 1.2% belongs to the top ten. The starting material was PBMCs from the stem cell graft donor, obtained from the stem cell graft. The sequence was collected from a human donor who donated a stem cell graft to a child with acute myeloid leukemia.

The CDR3: CASSTPGTPWNEQFF. As DNA, the CDR3 is TGTGCCAGCAGCACCCCCGGGACCCCCTGGAATGAGCAGTTCTTC. This chain joins TRBV25-1 and TRBJ2-1; TRBD1 or TRBD2 may be the D gene (5 bases each). Germline V gene sequence: CDR1 MGHDK, CDR2 SYGVNS. Trimming cost V 6 bases and J 7 bases, with 19 bases left between them. The length of the CDR3 is 15 residues. The whole variable domain, filled in from reference TRBV25-1 and TRBJ2-1, reads EADIYQTPRYLVIGTGKKITLECSQTMGHDKMYWYQQDPGMELHLIHYSYGVNSTEKGDLSSESTVSRIRTEHFPLTLESARPSHTSQYLCASSTPGTPWNEQFFGPGTRLTVL.